Sequencing of this TCR beta chain was carried out in a study of cytomegalovirus exposure and HLA in healthy donors. Germline V gene lookup returns CDR1 SGHNT and CDR2 YYREEE (reference sequence). The CDR3 is 17 residues long. Trimming took 6 bases from V and 2 from J; bases not matched to a gene: 12. The study, taken as a whole, reports: The investigators catalogued 180 or so TCR beta chains as cytomegalovirus-associated.

Concerning this clone: Its antigen is unknown.

Researchers ran the PCR with 60 Vbeta and 13 Jbeta primers. Methods used by the authors: Per a later analysis, the number of unique TCR beta chains was around 80 million, of which 9 million to 14 million were shared. Repertoires were generated with immunoSEQ multiplex PCR, while TCRdb's copy carries only in-frame clones and drops some. That table supplies the V and J calls and clone size; D and trimming were determined from the DNA. The sample holds more than 80,000 clones, more than 70% seen once. The V call is TRBV5-4, the J call TRBJ2-5; 11 positions match TRBD1. This TCR was sampled from a man aged 35 to 55 in good health and CMV-seronegative. The sequenced sample was PBMCs. CDR3 in amino acids: CASTWGLGQGVQETQYF. CDR3 coding DNA: TGTGCCAGCACCTGGGGGTTGGGACAGGGGGTTCAAGAGACCCAGTACTTC.